Presented here are 25 T cell receptor beta chains from one specimen sequenced in a study of cytomegalovirus exposure and HLA in healthy donors. Method: immunoSEQ multiplex PCR; TCRdb's copy keeps in-frame clones and lacks some. Among 250,000 to 350,000 clones listed, 86% were seen once. The sequenced sample consisted of PBMCs. The origin of the receptors is a woman aged 18-35 years in good health and CMV-seronegative.

The chain uses TRBV28 and TRBJ1-1; D perhaps matches TRBD1 (6 bases). This CDR3 contains 12 residues. Deletions cut 7 bases from V and 6 bases from J, with 12 bases between. CDR1 and CDR2 (germline): MDHEN, SYDVKM. The CDR3 protein is CASTGQRPEAFF. The CDR3 bases are TGTGCCAGCACCGGACAGCGGCCTGAAGCTTTCTTT.

V and J are TRBV6-5 and TRBJ2-5; possibly TRBD1 for D (5 bases). The CDR3 is 12 residues long. The germline V gene encodes CDR1 MNHEY and CDR2 SVGAGI. V was trimmed by 6 bases and J by 2 bases, leaving 7 bases between them. The CDR3 is CASSDRQETQYF. The CDR3 DNA sequence: TGTGCCAGCAGCGACAGACAAGAGACCCAGTACTTC.

CDR3 in amino acids: CASSSHQTYEQYF. CDR3 coding DNA: TGTGCCAGCAGTTCACATCAGACCTACGAGCAGTACTTC. The chain employs TRBV28 and TRBJ2-7; D remains ambiguous. This CDR3 spans 13 amino acids. Germline V gene data show CDR1 as MDHEN and CDR2 as SYDVKM. V lost 4 bases and J lost 2, with 9 bases in between.

The chain is built from TRBV9 and TRBJ2-1, with 15 bases identical to TRBD2. The ends lost 4 bases at V and 9 bases at J; junction bases unmatched: 14. Germline CDR1 reads SGDLS; CDR2 reads YYNGEE. The CDR3 runs 18 residues. CDR3 sequence: CASSPDGNPGLAGGEQFF. The CDR3 DNA is TGTGCCAGCAGCCCAGACGGGAATCCGGGACTAGCGGGAGGTGAGCAGTTCTTC.

The genes are TRBV4-1 and TRBJ2-1, with 8 bases matching TRBD2. Trimming removed 1 base from V and 10 bases from J; junction bases left unmatched: 6. The CDR3 length is 14 residues. Germline CDR1 reads MGHRA; CDR2 reads YSYEKL. Written as DNA, the CDR3 is TGCGCCAGCAGCCAAGCGGGAGGGCCAGGGGAGCAGTTCTTC. As protein: CASSQAGGPGEQFF.

The CDR3 sequence: CSVSWTATNEKLFF. The CDR3 nucleotides read TGCAGCGTGTCGTGGACAGCAACTAATGAAAAACTGTTTTTT. V is TRBV29-1 and J is TRBJ1-4, with D possibly TRBD1 on 6 matching bases. The germline V and J ends were trimmed by 6 bases and 0 bases, with 11 bases remaining between them. The length of the CDR3 is 14 residues. The germline V gene encodes CDR1 SQVTM and CDR2 ANQGSEA. Drawing the rest from reference TRBV29-1 and TRBJ1-4, the complete variable domain is SAVISQKPSRDICQRGTSLTIQCQVDSQVTMMFWYRQQPGQSLTLIATANQGSEATYESGFVIDKFPISRPNLTFSTLTVSNMSPEDSSIYLCSVSWTATNEKLFFGSGTQLSVL.

The CDR3 bases are TGTGCCAGCAGTCCATCTCTAGGCAGAATTACCTACGAGCAGTACTTC. Translation: CASSPSLGRITYEQYF. The gene calls are TRBV27 and TRBJ2-7; D is uncertain. In germline, CDR1 is MNHEY, CDR2 SMNVEV (reference sequence). This CDR3 region has 16 residues. Trimming left V 5 bases short and J 2 bases short, with 19 bases between.

The chain uses TRBV2 and TRBJ2-7, with 9 bases matching TRBD1. This CDR3 has 16 amino acids. With 4 bases clipped from V and 6 bases from J, the junction kept 13 bases outside the gene matches. CDR1 and CDR2 (germline): SNHLY, FYNNEI. CDR3 region: CASSGLIGTGKSEQYF. The DNA for the CDR3 is TGTGCCAGCAGTGGGCTTATAGGGACAGGGAAGAGCGAGCAGTACTTC.

CDR3 region: CASSPTISGNTIYF. Here the CDR3 DNA reads TGTGCCAGCTCACCAACTATCTCTGGAAACACCATATATTTT. This rearrangement joins TRBV18 to TRBJ1-3; the D is unclear. Germline lookup yields CDR1 KGHSH and CDR2 LQKENI. Trimming removed 2 bases from V and 0 bases from J, with 5 bases in between. The CDR3 extends over 14 amino acids.

The CDR3 reads CASSVLQGMGTGELFF. The CDR3 DNA is TGCGCCAGCAGCGTCTTACAGGGGATGGGGACCGGGGAGCTGTTTTTT. The V call is TRBV5-1, the J call TRBJ2-2, with 7 bases fitting TRBD1. Germline V CDR1 and CDR2: SGHRS, YFSETQ. The CDR3 runs 16 residues. V trimming: 4 bases; J trimming: 5 bases; junction bases outside the gene matches: 11. The full variable domain, its missing parts supplied by reference TRBV5-1 and TRBJ2-2, is KAGVTQTPRYLIKTRGQQVTLSCSPISGHRSVSWYQQTPGQGLQFLFEYFSETQRNKGNFPGRFSGRQFSNSRSEMNVSTLELGDSALYLCASSVLQGMGTGELFFGEGSRLTVL.

V and J are TRBV29-1 and TRBJ1-1; maybe TRBD1 (5 bases). Per the germline V gene, CDR1 is SQVTM and CDR2 is ANQGSEA. V dropped 6 bases and J dropped 2 bases, with 13 bases sitting between them. The length of the CDR3 is 13 residues. CDR3 sequence (DNA): TGCAGCGTAGGGGCGACTTCTAACACTGAAGCTTTCTTT. This sequence encodes CSVGATSNTEAFF. Combining the CDR3 with reference TRBV29-1 and TRBJ1-1 gives the whole variable domain SAVISQKPSRDICQRGTSLTIQCQVDSQVTMMFWYRQQPGQSLTLIATANQGSEATYESGFVIDKFPISRPNLTFSTLTVSNMSPEDSSIYLCSVGATSNTEAFFGQGTRLTVV.

This chain uses TRBV9 with TRBJ1-2, with 7 bases aligning to TRBD1. After removal of 3 bases from V and 4 bases from J, the junction contained 9 bases not matched to a gene. This CDR3 comprises 15 residues. CDR1 SGDLS and CDR2 YYNGEE come from the germline V gene. This chain's CDR3 is CASSARDSFIYGYTF. The CDR3 DNA sequence: TGTGCCAGCAGCGCCCGGGACAGTTTTATCTATGGCTACACCTTC.

This clone turned up a few times. V usage is TRBV11-2 and J usage is TRBJ2-7; no definite D call. V lost 0 bases and J 3 bases, leaving 9 bases between the germline ends. CDR1 is SGHAT, CDR2 FQNNGV, per germline. The CDR3 covers 14 residues. CDR3 sequence (DNA): TGTGCCAGCAGCTTAGAGATCCAGGTCTACGAGCAGTACTTC. As protein: CASSLEIQVYEQYF.

The genes are TRBV27 and TRBJ1-5; D is undetermined. The germline V gene encodes CDR1 MNHEY and CDR2 SMNVEV (reference sequence). The CDR3 covers 16 residues. V lost 7 bases and J 7 bases, leaving 23 bases between the germline ends. This chain's CDR3 is CASTPLGTLTGQPQHF. The CDR3 nucleotides read TGTGCCAGCACCCCCCTCGGTACTCTGACTGGCCAGCCCCAGCATTTT.

The chain carries TRBV20-1 and TRBJ1-1; no reliable D call. Germline V gives CDR1 DFQATT, CDR2 SNEGSKA (reference sequence). The CDR3 spans 8 residues. The V gene lost 6 bases and the J gene lost 14 bases, with 10 bases spanning the gap. The CDR3 nucleotides are TGCAGTGCCAACCGGGAGTTCTTT. Amino acids: CSANREFF.

The V and J genes are TRBV4-1 and TRBJ2-1; D might be TRBD2 (7 bases). CDR3 length: 15 amino acids. CDR1 and CDR2 (germline): MGHRA, YSYEKL. Trimming removed 0 bases from V and 6 bases from J, with 12 bases in between. The CDR3 sequence is CASSQDRGGFNEQFF. The CDR3 DNA follows: TGCGCCAGCAGCCAAGACAGGGGAGGGTTCAATGAGCAGTTCTTC.

The rearrangement joins TRBV7-2 to TRBJ2-1; the D gene is possibly TRBD2 (5 bases). The CDR3 runs to 17 residues. Germline CDR1 is SGHTA and CDR2 is FQGNSA. The ends were cut back, 0 bases at V and 4 bases at J, with 16 bases in the middle. Here the CDR3 DNA reads TGTGCCAGCAGCTTAGCGGGTCTCCCGGGGAGATACAATGAGCAGTTCTTC. Translation gives CASSLAGLPGRYNEQFF.

V and J are TRBV11-2 and TRBJ2-5; possibly TRBD1 for D (5 bases). V was pared by 1 base and J by 5 bases, with 14 bases between. The CDR3 length is 15 residues. Germline assignment: CDR1 SGHAT and CDR2 FQNNGV. The CDR3 sequence: CASSLVGVRVETQYF. DNA of the CDR3: TGTGCCAGCAGCTTAGTAGGTGTCAGGGTCGAGACCCAGTACTTC.

The rearrangement joins TRBV7-8 to TRBJ2-1; 10 bases align to TRBD2. The V segment lost 3 bases and the J segment 2 bases; nucleotides outside the gene matches: 1. This CDR3 region has 15 residues. Per germline, CDR1 SGHVS and CDR2 FQNEAQ. Written as DNA, the CDR3 is TGTGCCAGCAGCTTCAGCGGGAGGGCCTACAATGAGCAGTTCTTC. It codes for CASSFSGRAYNEQFF.

This chain connects TRBV5-1 to TRBJ1-2; the match to TRBD1 covers 10 bases. This CDR3 contains 17 residues. CDR1 and CDR2 from the germline V gene are SGHRS and YFSETQ. V lost 0 bases, J lost 7 bases, and 12 bases stayed unmatched. Here the CDR3 DNA reads TGCGCCAGCAGCTTGGTCTCGGCGGACAGGGGGACTTGTGGCTACACCTTC. It encodes CASSLVSADRGTCGYTF.

The gene calls are TRBV28 and TRBJ2-2, with 9 bases identical to TRBD2. V lost 7 bases, J lost 1 base, and 4 bases stayed unmatched. Germline V gene lookup returns CDR1 MDHEN and CDR2 SYDVKM. This CDR3 contains 15 residues. This CDR3 reads CASNSGSRNTGELFF. CDR3 DNA: TGTGCCAGCAATAGCGGGAGTCGGAACACCGGGGAGCTGTTTTTT.

This chain joins TRBV19 and TRBJ2-3; 10 nucleotides align to TRBD1. Germline loops: CDR1 LNHDA, CDR2 SQIVND (reference sequence). The CDR3 contains 14 residues. Losses at the gene ends were 7 bases for V and 1 base for J; bases not matched to a gene: 2. The CDR3 DNA is TGTGCCAGTACGGACAGGGGGGGCACAGATACGCAGTATTTT. It encodes CASTDRGGTDTQYF. Full variable domain (rest looked up from reference TRBV19 and TRBJ2-3): DGGITQSPKYLFRKEGQNVTLSCEQNLNHDAMYWYRQDPGQGLRLIYYSQIVNDFQKGDIAEGYSVSREKKESFPLTVTSAQKNPTAFYLCASTDRGGTDTQYFGPGTRLTVL.

This chain uses TRBV29-1 with TRBJ2-7; possibly TRBD2 for D (5 bases). The CDR3 runs 12 residues. CDR1 and CDR2 (germline): SQVTM, ANQGSEA. The V and J ends lost 3 bases and 7 bases respectively, with 13 bases between them. CDR3 DNA sequence: TGCAGCGTTGAGTTCGCTGGGAGTGAGCAGTACTTC. It encodes CSVEFAGSEQYF.

V usage is TRBV2 and J usage is TRBJ2-5; 9 bases match TRBD2. Unmatched junction bases numbered 12, after V lost 7 bases and J lost 3 bases. CDR1 is SNHLY, CDR2 FYNNEI, per germline. The CDR3 totals 16 residues. The CDR3 DNA reads as TGTGCCAGCAATACGCCAGGACTAGCGAAGGAAGAGACCCAGTACTTC. Encoded protein: CASNTPGLAKEETQYF.

The V gene is TRBV28, the J gene TRBJ1-5; possible D gene TRBD1, 5 bases. Germline loops: CDR1 MDHEN, CDR2 SYDVKM. V was pared by 2 bases and J by 9 bases, with 5 bases between. The CDR3 length is 11 residues. The CDR3 loop is CASSLGAPQHF. The CDR3, as DNA: TGTGCCAGCAGTTTAGGGGCGCCCCAGCATTTT.